This T cell receptor (beta chain) was retrieved from a study of T cell responses to AZD1222 COVID-19 vaccine. The germline CDR1 and CDR2 sequences are WNHNN and SYGVQD (reference sequence). The germline V and J ends were trimmed by 5 bases and 0 bases, with 7 bases remaining between them. The CDR3 is 13 amino acids. Using immunoSEQ multiplex PCR, the repertoire was profiled, and TCRdb retains in-frame clones only, with some absent. This sample has 65,000 to 90,000 clones, with about 85% found just once. The receptor's source is an adult who received the AZD1222 COVID-19 vaccine. This specimen was peripheral blood, taken 28 days after the second AZD1222 dose. This rearrangement joins TRBV10-1 to TRBJ1-2; no reliable D call. CDR3 DNA: TGCGCCAGCAGTTCAGATACTAACTATGGCTACACCTTC. As protein: CASSSDTNYGYTF.